The T cell receptor beta chain described here comes from a study of T cells after yellow fever vaccination. On the study more broadly: Where fractions had low cell numbers, libraries were prepared from them with the SMART-Seq v4 Ultra Low Input RNA kit.

Trimming took off 1 base at V and 2 bases at J, with 3 bases between the two ends. Looked up from germline, CDR1 is SEHNR and CDR2 is FQNEAQ (reference sequence). This CDR3 comprises 12 residues. TCRdb re-derived calls from the 5' RACE reads in MiXCR, one entry per CDR3 protein. The sample shows 200,000 to 250,000 distinct CDR3 sequences, about 7% of them seen only once. This clonotype has a count of ten or more. The rearrangement joins TRBV7-9 to TRBJ2-7; D is unresolved. This receptor was identified in a man aged 30 to 45 who received the YFV17D yellow fever vaccine. The input for sequencing was CD4+ T cells sorted from PBMCs, taken 15 days after the yellow fever booster vaccination. CDR3 in DNA: TGTGCCAGCAGCTTAGAAGCCTACGAGCAGTACTTC. Its translation is CASSLEAYEQYF.